Presented here are 10 T cell receptor beta chains from one specimen sequenced in a study of cytomegalovirus exposure and HLA in healthy donors. PCR was performed using 60 Vbeta and 13 Jbeta primers. The protocol was immunoSEQ multiplex PCR, while the TCRdb copy is restricted to in-frame clones and leaves out a portion. The sample yields around 200,000 clones, just under 75% seen once. Sequencing input: PBMCs. The receptors shown here come from a woman in her 30s in good health and CMV-seropositive.

The CDR3: CASSDEVLNYGYTF. The CDR3 DNA sequence: TGTGCCAGCAGTGACGAGGTATTAAACTATGGCTACACCTTC. The chain carries TRBV6-4 and TRBJ1-2; D remains unclear. Trimming shortened V by 2 bases and J by 2 bases, and 9 bases separated the two germline ends. Germline CDR1 reads MRHNA; CDR2 reads SNTAGT. This CDR3 region has 14 residues.

This chain joins TRBV5-6 and TRBJ2-3, with 10 bases aligning to TRBD2. Germline CDR1 SGHDT, CDR2 YYEEEE. With 0 bases clipped from V and 7 bases from J, the junction kept 8 bases outside the gene matches. This CDR3 is 16 amino acids long. This CDR3 is CASSLGSGLAINTQYF. The DNA of the CDR3 is TGTGCCAGCAGCTTGGGATCGGGACTAGCGATCAATACGCAGTATTTT.

The V and J genes are TRBV28 and TRBJ2-1; 13 bases are a match to TRBD2. This CDR3 contains 14 residues. Germline loops: CDR1 MDHEN, CDR2 SYDVKM. V shed 7 bases and J 5 bases; nucleotides not matched to a gene: 2. CDR3 in DNA: TGTGCCAGCACGGGACTAGCGGGAAACAATGAGCAGTTCTTC. This codes for CASTGLAGNNEQFF.

The chain links TRBV13 to TRBJ2-3; weak D call: TRBD2 (6 bases). CDR1 and CDR2 (germline): PRHDT, FYEKMQ (reference sequence). The CDR3 length is 12 residues. V lost 6 bases and J 3 bases, leaving 7 bases between the germline ends. The CDR3 DNA follows: TGTGCCAGCAGGGGGGGTACAGATACGCAGTATTTT. Translation: CASRGGTDTQYF.

This chain links TRBV6-1 with TRBJ2-5; no reliable D call. Matching the DNA end better, TRBJ2-7 makes the J call doubtful. Germline CDR1 reads MNHNS; CDR2 reads SASEGT. The CDR3 consists of 14 residues. The CDR3 sequence is CASSAPRGTYEQYF. The CDR3 bases are TGTGCCAGCAGCGCCCCTCGCGGAACCTACGAGCAGTACTTC.

The chain is built from TRBV9 and TRBJ1-2; D gene unclear. The germline CDR1 and CDR2 sequences are SGDLS and YYNGEE. The CDR3 length is 14 residues. Trimming stripped 1 base from V and 7 bases from J, with 14 bases between. The CDR3 protein is CASSVTDTGCGYTF. For the CDR3, the DNA is TGTGCCAGCAGCGTAACGGATACGGGGTGTGGCTACACCTTC.

In regard to this clone: Relative to the germline gene, one junction end is altered; a read error may explain this. The sample holds other DNA sequences that translate to the same CDR3. The CDR3 reads CASRRTGVKDTEAFF. The CDR3 DNA reads as TGTGCCAGCAGAAGGACAGGGGTTAAGGACACTGAAGCCTTCTTT. J is TRBJ1-1 and V is TRBV7-2; TRBD1 aligns across 9 bases. The V gene's germline CDR1 is SGHTA and CDR2 FQGNSA. The CDR3 sequence is 15 residues long.

The chain uses TRBV28 and TRBJ2-3; 9 positions match TRBD1. The CDR3 consists of 14 residues. CDR1 and CDR2 (germline): MDHEN, SYDVKM. With V trimmed by 6 bases and J by 5 bases, 6 bases remained unmatched. The CDR3: CASSTDRGKDTQYF. The CDR3 DNA sequence: TGTGCCAGCAGCACGGACAGGGGCAAAGATACGCAGTATTTT.

In this sample, this clone turned up a few times. This rearrangement joins TRBV28 to TRBJ1-2; D may be TRBD1 (5 bases). The V end lost 3 bases, the J end lost 7 bases, and 12 bases lay between the germline ends. The germline gives CDR1 MDHEN, CDR2 SYDVKM. CDR3 size: 13 residues. The CDR3 reads CASSLGLPSGYTF. CDR3 sequence (DNA): TGTGCCAGCAGTTTGGGGCTCCCCTCTGGCTACACCTTC.

This chain joins TRBV4-1 and TRBJ1-2; D is unresolved. Trimming cost V 6 bases and J 4 bases, with 12 bases left between them. CDR3 size: 13 residues. CDR1 and CDR2 (germline): MGHRA, YSYEKL. In nucleotides, the CDR3 is TGCGCCAGCAGAGAAGCCTTTGGCTATGGCTACACCTTC. It yields the protein CASREAFGYGYTF.